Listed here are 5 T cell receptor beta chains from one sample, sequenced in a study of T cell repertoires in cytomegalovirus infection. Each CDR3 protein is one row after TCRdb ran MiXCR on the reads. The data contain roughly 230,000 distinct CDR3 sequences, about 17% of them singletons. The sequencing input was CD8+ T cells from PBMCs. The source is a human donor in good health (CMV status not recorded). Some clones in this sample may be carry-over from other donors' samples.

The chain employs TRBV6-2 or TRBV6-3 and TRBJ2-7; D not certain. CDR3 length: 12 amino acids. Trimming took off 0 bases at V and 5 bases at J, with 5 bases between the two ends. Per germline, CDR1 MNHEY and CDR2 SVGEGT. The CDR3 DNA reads TGTGCCAGCAGTTACTCACCGAACGAGCAGTACTTC. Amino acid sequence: CASSYSPNEQYF.

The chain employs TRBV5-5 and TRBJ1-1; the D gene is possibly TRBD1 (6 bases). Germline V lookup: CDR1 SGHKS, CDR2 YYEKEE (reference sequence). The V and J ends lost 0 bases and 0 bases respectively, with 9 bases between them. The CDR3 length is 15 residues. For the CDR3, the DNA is TGTGCCAGCAGCTTGGCCGGGGGCATGAACACTGAAGCTTTCTTT. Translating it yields CASSLAGGMNTEAFF.

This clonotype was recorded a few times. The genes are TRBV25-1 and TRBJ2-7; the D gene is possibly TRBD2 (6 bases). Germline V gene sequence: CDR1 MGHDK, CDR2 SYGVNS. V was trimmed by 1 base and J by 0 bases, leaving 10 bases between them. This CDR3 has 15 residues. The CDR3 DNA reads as TGTGCCAGCAGTGAATTTGGGGGGAGCTCCTACGAGCAGTACTTC. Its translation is CASSEFGGSSYEQYF.

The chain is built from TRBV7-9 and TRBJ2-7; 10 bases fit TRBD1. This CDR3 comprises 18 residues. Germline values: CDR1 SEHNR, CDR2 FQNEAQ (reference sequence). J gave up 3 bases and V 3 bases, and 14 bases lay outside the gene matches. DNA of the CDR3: TGTGCCAGCAGCTTCCCCTCCGGGACAGGGGAGGAAAACTACGAGCAGTACTTC. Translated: CASSFPSGTGEENYEQYF.

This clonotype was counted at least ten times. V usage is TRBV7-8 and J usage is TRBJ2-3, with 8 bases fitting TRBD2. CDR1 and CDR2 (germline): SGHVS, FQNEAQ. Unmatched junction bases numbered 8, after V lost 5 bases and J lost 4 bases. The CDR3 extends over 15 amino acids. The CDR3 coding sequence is TGTGCCAGCAGCACAACGGGGGGGCGGGCAGATACGCAGTATTTT. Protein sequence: CASSTTGGRADTQYF. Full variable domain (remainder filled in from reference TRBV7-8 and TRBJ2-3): GAGVSQSPRYKVAKRGQDVALRCDPISGHVSLFWYQQALGQGPEFLTYFQNEAQLDKSGLPSDRFFAERPEGSVSTLKIQRTQQEDSAVYLCASSTTGGRADTQYFGPGTRLTVL.